A single sample is the source of the 6 T cell receptor beta chains below, sequenced in a study of blood T cell repertoires in COVID-19. Repertoires were generated with immunoSEQ multiplex PCR, while TCRdb's copy carries only in-frame clones and drops some. The sample has tens of thousands of clones, 80% to 90% seen once. Sequencing input: peripheral blood. All receptors derive from a man aged 70 or older with active or convalescent COVID-19.

J is TRBJ2-7 and V is TRBV29-1, with 7 bases matching TRBD1. Germline assignment: CDR1 SQVTM and CDR2 ANQGSEA. The CDR3 has 13 residues. The J segment lost 3 bases and the V segment lost 3 bases, leaving 5 bases of the junction unmatched. CDR3 DNA: TGCAGCGTTGAGGGGGCAGGGGGCTACGAGCAGTACTTC. Translation: CSVEGAGGYEQYF.

The chain has TRBV7-8 and TRBJ2-7; weak D call: TRBD2 (5 bases). V was trimmed by 6 bases and J by 6 bases, leaving 15 bases between them. The V gene's germline CDR1 is SGHVS and CDR2 FQNEAQ. The CDR3 length is 13 residues. CDR3 sequence: CASSKGPGSEQYF. CDR3 DNA sequence: TGTGCCAGCAGTAAAGGCCCGGGGTCCGAGCAGTACTTC.

The V gene is TRBV6-2 or TRBV6-3, the J gene TRBJ2-3; TRBD2 matches at 12 bases. With V trimmed by 4 bases and J by 5 bases, 13 bases remained unmatched. This CDR3 is built from 18 residues. The germline CDR1 and CDR2 sequences are MNHEY and SVGEGT. DNA of the CDR3: TGTGCCAGCAGTTTCCCGACTAGCGGGAGCGCTTGGGGAGATACGCAGTATTTT. Protein product: CASSFPTSGSAWGDTQYF.

V gene TRBV19 combines with J gene TRBJ1-5, with TRBD1 matching 8 bases. The ends lost 10 bases at V and 0 bases at J; junction bases unmatched: 5. Germline lookup yields CDR1 LNHDA and CDR2 SQIVND (reference sequence). This CDR3 region has 14 residues. The CDR3 DNA reads as TGTGCCACCTTCGACAGGGGTAGCAATCAGCCCCAGCATTTT. Its translation is CATFDRGSNQPQHF.

This rearrangement joins TRBV5-1 to TRBJ2-6; D possibly corresponds to TRBD1 (5 bases). Germline lookup yields CDR1 SGHRS and CDR2 YFSETQ. With 4 bases removed from V and 5 bases from J, the gap between germline ends came to 13 bases. The CDR3 consists of 15 residues. This CDR3 is CASSLSGAWANVLTF. DNA of the CDR3: TGCGCCAGCAGCCTGAGTGGGGCCTGGGCCAACGTCCTGACTTTC.

The count of this clone is one. The chain employs TRBV30 and TRBJ1-1; TRBD1 might be the D (5 bases). Per the germline V gene, CDR1 is GTSNPN and CDR2 is SVGIG (reference sequence). CDR3 size: 14 residues. V lost 4 bases and J 1 base, leaving 13 bases between the germline ends. CDR3 DNA sequence: TGTGCCTGGAACCGTCCCGGGGGGAACACTGAAGCTTTCTTT. It codes for CAWNRPGGNTEAFF.